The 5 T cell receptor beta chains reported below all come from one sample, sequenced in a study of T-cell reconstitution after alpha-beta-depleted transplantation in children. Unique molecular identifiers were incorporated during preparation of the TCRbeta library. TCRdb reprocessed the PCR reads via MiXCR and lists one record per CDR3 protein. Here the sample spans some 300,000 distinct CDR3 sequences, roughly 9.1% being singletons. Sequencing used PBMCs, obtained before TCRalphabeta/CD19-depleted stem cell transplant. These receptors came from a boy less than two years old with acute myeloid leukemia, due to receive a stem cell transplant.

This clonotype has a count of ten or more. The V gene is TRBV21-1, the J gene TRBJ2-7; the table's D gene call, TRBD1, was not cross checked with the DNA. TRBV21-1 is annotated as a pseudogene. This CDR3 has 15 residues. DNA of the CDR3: TGTGCCAGCAGCAAATGGGGGTACCGGACCTACGAGCAGTACTTC. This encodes CASSKWGYRTYEQYF.

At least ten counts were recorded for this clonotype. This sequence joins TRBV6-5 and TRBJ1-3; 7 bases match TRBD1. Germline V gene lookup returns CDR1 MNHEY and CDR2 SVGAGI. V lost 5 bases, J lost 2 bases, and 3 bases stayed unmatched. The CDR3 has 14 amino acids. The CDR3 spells CASSPTGAGNTIYF. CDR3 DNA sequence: TGTGCCAGCAGTCCTACAGGGGCTGGAAACACCATATATTTT.

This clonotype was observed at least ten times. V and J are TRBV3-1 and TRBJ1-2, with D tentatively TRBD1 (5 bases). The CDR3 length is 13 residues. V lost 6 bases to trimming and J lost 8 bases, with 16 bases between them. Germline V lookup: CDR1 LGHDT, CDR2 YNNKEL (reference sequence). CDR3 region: CASRGTQQGGYTF. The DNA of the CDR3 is TGTGCCAGCAGGGGGACCCAGCAGGGAGGCTACACCTTC.

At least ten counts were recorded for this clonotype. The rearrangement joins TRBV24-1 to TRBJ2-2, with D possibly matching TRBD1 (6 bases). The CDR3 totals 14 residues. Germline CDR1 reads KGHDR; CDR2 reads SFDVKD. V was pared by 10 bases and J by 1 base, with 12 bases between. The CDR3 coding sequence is TGTGCCACGGCCGGGACACTGAACACCGGGGAGCTGTTTTTT. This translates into CATAGTLNTGELFF.

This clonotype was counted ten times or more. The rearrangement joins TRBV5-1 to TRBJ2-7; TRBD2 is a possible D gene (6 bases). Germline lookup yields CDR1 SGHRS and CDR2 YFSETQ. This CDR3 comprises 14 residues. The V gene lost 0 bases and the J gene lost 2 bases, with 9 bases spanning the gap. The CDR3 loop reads CASSLAGVPYEQYF. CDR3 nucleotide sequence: TGCGCCAGCAGCTTGGCGGGAGTACCCTACGAGCAGTACTTC.